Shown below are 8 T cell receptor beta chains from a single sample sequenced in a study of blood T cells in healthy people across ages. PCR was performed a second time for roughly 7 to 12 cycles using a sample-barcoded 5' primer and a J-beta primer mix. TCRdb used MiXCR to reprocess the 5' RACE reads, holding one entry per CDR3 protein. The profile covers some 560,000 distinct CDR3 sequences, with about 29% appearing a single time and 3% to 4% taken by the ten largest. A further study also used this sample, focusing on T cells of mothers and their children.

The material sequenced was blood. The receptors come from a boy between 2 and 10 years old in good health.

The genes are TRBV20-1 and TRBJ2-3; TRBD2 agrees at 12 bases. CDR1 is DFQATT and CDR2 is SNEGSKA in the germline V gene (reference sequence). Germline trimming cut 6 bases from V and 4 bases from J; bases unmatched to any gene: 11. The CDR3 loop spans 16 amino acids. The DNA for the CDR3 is TGCAGTGCGAGGACTAGCGGGAAGGCGTCTCCAGATACGCAGTATTTT. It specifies CSARTSGKASPDTQYF.

Written as DNA, the CDR3 is TGTGCCAGCAGCTTAGTCTCCAGCGGGGTAATCACCGGGGAGCTGTTTTTT. Its translation: CASSLVSSGVITGELFF. The V gene is TRBV7-2, the J gene TRBJ2-2; 7 nucleotides align to TRBD2. V was pared by 1 base and J by 4 bases, with 9 bases of the junction left unmatched. The CDR3 is 17 amino acids. The germline gives CDR1 SGHTA, CDR2 FQGNSA.

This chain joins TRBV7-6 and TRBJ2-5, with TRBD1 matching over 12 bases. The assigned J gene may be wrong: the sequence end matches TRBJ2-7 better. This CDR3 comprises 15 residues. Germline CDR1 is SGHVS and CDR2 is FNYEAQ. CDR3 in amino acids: CASSAGQGASYEQYF. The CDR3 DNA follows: TGTGCCAGCAGCGCGGGACAGGGGGCTTCCTACGAGCAGTACTTC.

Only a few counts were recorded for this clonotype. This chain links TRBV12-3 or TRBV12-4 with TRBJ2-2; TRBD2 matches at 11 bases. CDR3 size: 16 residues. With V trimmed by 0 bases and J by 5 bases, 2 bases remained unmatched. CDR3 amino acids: CASSLATSGRTGELFF. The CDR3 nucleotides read TGTGCCAGCAGTTTAGCAACTAGCGGGAGAACCGGGGAGCTGTTTTTT.

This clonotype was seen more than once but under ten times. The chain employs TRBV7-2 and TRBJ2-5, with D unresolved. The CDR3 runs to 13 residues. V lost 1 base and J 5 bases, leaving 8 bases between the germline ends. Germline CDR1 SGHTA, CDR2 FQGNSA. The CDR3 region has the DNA TGTGCCAGCAGCTTAGGAGTTTGGGAGACCCAGTACTTC. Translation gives CASSLGVWETQYF.

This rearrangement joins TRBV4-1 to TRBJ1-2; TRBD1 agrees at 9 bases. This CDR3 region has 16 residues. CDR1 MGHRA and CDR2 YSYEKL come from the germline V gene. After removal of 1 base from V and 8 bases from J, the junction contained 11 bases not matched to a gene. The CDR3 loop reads CASSQVELGQGQGYTF. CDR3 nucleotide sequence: TGCGCCAGCAGCCAAGTTGAATTGGGACAGGGACAAGGCTACACCTTC.

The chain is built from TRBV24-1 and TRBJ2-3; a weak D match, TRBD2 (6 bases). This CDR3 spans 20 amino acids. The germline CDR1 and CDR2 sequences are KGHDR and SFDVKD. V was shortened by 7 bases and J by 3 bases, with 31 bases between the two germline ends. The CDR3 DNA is TGTGCCACCAGGCCAGAAAGTGAATGTCCGGGACTCGCGGAAACAGATACGCAGTATTTT. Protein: CATRPESECPGLAETDTQYF.

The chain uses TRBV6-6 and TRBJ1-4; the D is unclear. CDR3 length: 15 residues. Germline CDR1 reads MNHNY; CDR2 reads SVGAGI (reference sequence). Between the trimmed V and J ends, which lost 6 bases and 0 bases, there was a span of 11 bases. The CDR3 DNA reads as TGTGCCAGCAGAGACGGAAGTGCAACTAATGAAAAACTGTTTTTT. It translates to CASRDGSATNEKLFF.